A selection of T cell receptor beta chains follows, all from one sample in a study of STAT5B mutations in CD4+ large granular lymphocyte leukemia. Assay: immunoSEQ multiplex PCR; the TCRdb copy retains only in-frame clones and omits some. Of around 9,000 clones listed, roughly four fifths are singletons. The sample comprised PBMCs. The receptors here all came from a man aged 60 to 69 with CD4+ T-cell large granular lymphocyte leukemia. Both conserved end residues are part of each CDR3. D genes are given only for firm matches. Size tells how often a clone was seen (once, few, many) or the class of an expanded clone, and some rows leave it out.

v_gene	j_gene	d_gene	abundance	CDR3aa	CDR3nt
TRBV9	TRBJ2-5	-	once	CASSAPLSGEVETQYF	TGTGCCAGCAGCGCCCCCCTGTCGGGGGAAGTGGAGACCCAGTACTTC
TRBV6-1	TRBJ1-1	TRBD1	-	CASSEPGTGVPEAFF	TGTGCCAGCAGTGAGCCCGGGACAGGGGTCCCTGAAGCTTTCTTT
TRBV7-2	TRBJ1-1	-	few	CASSLSQNTEAFF	TGTGCCAGCAGCTTAAGCCAGAACACTGAAGCTTTCTTT
TRBV6-5	TRBJ1-2	-	-	CASRADRSYGYTF	TGTGCCAGCAGGGCTGACAGGAGCTATGGCTACACCTTC
TRBV27	TRBJ2-4	-	few	CASSLTGPPGNIQYF	TGTGCCAGCAGTTTAACGGGGCCACCAGGAAACATTCAGTACTTC
TRBV5-6	TRBJ2-2	-	-	CASSPDVGSVAGELFF	TGTGCCAGCAGCCCCGATGTGGGATCGGTAGCCGGGGAGCTGTTTTTT
TRBV7-2	TRBJ1-4	TRBD1	-	CASSLGQGVNEKLFF	TGTGCCAGCAGCTTAGGGCAGGGGGTTAATGAAAAACTGTTTTTT
TRBV4-2	TRBJ1-2	TRBD1	-	CASSPSDRGGMDYGYTF	TGTGCCAGCAGCCCCTCTGACAGGGGAGGGATGGACTATGGCTACACCTTC
TRBV4-2	TRBJ2-3	TRBD1	-	CASSQVTQGLVHTQYF	TGTGCCAGCAGCCAAGTCACACAGGGGCTAGTGCATACGCAGTATTTT
TRBV6-5	TRBJ2-7	-	few	CASRSWDQTYEQYF	TGTGCCAGCCGATCATGGGACCAAACCTACGAGCAGTACTTC
TRBV9	TRBJ1-3	TRBD1	-	CASSATGGGPSGNTIYF	TGTGCCAGCAGCGCTACAGGGGGTGGCCCCTCTGGAAACACCATATATTTT
TRBV27	TRBJ2-2	TRBD1	-	CASSFGTVNTGELFF	TGTGCCAGCAGTTTTGGGACAGTCAACACCGGGGAGCTGTTTTTT
TRBV27	TRBJ1-2	-	-	CASSLSPRRGYTF	TGTGCCAGCAGTCTGTCGCCCCGGCGTGGCTACACCTTC
TRBV6-5	TRBJ1-1	-	-	CASSYSPGGRGTEAFF	TGTGCCAGCAGTTACTCACCCGGGGGGAGAGGCACTGAAGCTTTCTTT
TRBV10-1	TRBJ2-1	TRBD2	-	CASSHRGDSSYNEQFF	TGCGCCAGCAGCCACCGGGGGGATAGCTCCTACAATGAGCAGTTCTTC
TRBV6-1	TRBJ2-7	TRBD2	-	CASSEVAGGINEQYF	TGTGCCAGCAGTGAAGTAGCGGGAGGAATCAACGAGCAGTACTTC
TRBV27	TRBJ1-5	-	-	CASSLTRGSNQPQHF	TGTGCCAGCAGTTTAACCCGGGGGAGCAATCAGCCCCAGCATTTT
TRBV6-5	TRBJ1-5	-	once	CASRETAYSNQPQHF	TGTGCCAGCAGAGAGACCGCATATAGCAATCAGCCCCAGCATTTT
TRBV10-2	TRBJ1-5	-	-	CASSEFPGGGRNQPQHF	TGCGCCAGCAGTGAGTTTCCGGGGGGCGGGCGCAATCAGCCCCAGCATTTT
TRBV28	TRBJ2-7	-	-	CASTVGGGRNEQYF	TGTGCCAGCACCGTCGGTGGAGGCCGAAACGAGCAGTACTTC
TRBV11-2	TRBJ2-1	-	few	CASNQGVGSGYNEQFF	TGTGCCAGCAACCAGGGAGTCGGGAGTGGGTACAATGAGCAGTTCTTC
TRBV7-9	TRBJ2-1	TRBD2	-	CASSSSGRAYNEQFF	TGTGCCAGCAGCTCTAGCGGGAGGGCCTACAATGAGCAGTTCTTC
TRBV27	TRBJ1-2	-	-	CASSLQGYGYTF	TGTGCCAGCAGTTTACAGGGCTATGGCTACACCTTC
TRBV7-2	TRBJ2-1	-	once	CASSLGRGSDEQFF	TGTGCCAGCAGCTTAGGGCGGGGTAGCGATGAGCAGTTCTTC
TRBV28	TRBJ2-2	TRBD2	once	CASSLWGQRETGELFF	TGTGCCAGCAGTTTATGGGGGCAGCGGGAGACCGGGGAGCTGTTTTTT